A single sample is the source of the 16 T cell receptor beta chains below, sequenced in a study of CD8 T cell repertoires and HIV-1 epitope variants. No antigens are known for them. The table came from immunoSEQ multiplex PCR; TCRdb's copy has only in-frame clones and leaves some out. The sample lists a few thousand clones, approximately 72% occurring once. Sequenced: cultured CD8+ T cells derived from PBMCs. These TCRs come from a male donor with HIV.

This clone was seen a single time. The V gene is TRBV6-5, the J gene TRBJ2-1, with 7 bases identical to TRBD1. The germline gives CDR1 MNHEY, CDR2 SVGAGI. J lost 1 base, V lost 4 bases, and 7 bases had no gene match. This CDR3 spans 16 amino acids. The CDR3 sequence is CASSLSQGISYNEQFF. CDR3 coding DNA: TGTGCCAGCAGTTTATCACAGGGGATATCCTACAATGAGCAGTTCTTC.

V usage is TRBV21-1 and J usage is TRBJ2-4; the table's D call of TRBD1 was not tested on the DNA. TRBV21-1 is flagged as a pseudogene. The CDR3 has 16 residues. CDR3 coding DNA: TGTGCCAGCAGCAAAAGTCAAACGGACAGGGTCTTTCCGTCGGACTTC. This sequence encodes CASSKSQTDRVFPSDF.

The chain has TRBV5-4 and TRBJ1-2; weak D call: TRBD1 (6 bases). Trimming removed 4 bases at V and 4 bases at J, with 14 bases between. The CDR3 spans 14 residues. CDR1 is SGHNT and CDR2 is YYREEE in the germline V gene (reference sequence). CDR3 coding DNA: TGTGCCAGCAGCGTGGAGGGGGGGCGCTATGGCTACACCTTC. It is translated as CASSVEGGRYGYTF.

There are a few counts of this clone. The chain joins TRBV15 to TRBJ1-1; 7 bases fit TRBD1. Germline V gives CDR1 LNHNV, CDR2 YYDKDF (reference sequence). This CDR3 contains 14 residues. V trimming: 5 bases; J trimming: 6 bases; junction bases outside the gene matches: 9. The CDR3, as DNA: TGTGCCACCAGCGCACACCCGACAGGGCCTGAAGCTTTCTTT. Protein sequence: CATSAHPTGPEAFF.

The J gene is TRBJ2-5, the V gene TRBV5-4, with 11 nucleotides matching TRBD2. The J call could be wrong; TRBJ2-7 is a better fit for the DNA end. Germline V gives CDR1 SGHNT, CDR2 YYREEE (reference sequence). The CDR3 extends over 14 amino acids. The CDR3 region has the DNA TGTGCCAGCAGCTGGGGGACTAGCGGATACGAGCAGTACTTC. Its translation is CASSWGTSGYEQYF.

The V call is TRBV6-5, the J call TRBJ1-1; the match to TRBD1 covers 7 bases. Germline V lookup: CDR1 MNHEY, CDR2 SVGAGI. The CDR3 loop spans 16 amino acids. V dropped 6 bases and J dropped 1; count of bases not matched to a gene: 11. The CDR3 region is CASRYEGARPNTEAFF. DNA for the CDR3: TGTGCCAGCAGATACGAGGGGGCGCGTCCGAACACTGAAGCTTTCTTT.

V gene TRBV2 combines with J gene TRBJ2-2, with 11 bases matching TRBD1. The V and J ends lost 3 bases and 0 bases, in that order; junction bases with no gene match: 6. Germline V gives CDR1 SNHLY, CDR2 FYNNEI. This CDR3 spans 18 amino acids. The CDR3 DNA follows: TGTGCCAGCAGTGACCCCGGGACAGGGGGAGCGAACACCGGGGAGCTGTTTTTT. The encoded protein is CASSDPGTGGANTGELFF.

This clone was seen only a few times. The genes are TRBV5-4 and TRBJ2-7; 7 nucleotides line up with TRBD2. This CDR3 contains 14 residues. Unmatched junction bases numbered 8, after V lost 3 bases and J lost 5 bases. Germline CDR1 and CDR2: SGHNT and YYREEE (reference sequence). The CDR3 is CASSWGGSRDEQYF. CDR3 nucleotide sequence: TGTGCCAGCAGCTGGGGGGGGTCCAGGGACGAGCAGTACTTC.

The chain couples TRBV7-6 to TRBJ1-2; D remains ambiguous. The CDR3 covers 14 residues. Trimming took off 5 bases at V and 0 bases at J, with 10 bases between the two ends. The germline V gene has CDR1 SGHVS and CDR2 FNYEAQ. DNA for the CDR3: TGTGCCAGCAGCCCACCCAATACTAACTATGGCTACACCTTC. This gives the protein CASSPPNTNYGYTF.

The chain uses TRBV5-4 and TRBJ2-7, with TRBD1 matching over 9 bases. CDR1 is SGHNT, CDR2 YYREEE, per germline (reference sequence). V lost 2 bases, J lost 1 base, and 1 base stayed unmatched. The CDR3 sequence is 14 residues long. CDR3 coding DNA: TGTGCCAGCAGCTTTGGACAGGGGTCCTACGAGCAGTACTTC. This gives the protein CASSFGQGSYEQYF.

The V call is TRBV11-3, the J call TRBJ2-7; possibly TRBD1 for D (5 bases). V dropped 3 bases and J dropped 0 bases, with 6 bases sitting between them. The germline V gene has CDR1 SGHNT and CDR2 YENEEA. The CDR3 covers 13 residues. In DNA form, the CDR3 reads TGTGCCAGCAGCTTTACAGGCTCCTACGAGCAGTACTTC. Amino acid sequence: CASSFTGSYEQYF.

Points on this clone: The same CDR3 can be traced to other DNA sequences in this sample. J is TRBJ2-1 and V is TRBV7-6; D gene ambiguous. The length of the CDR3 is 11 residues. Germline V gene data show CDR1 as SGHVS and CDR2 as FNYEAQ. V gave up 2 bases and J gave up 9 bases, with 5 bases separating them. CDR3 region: CASSLSGEQFF. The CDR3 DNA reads TGTGCCAGCAGCTTATCTGGTGAGCAGTTCTTC.

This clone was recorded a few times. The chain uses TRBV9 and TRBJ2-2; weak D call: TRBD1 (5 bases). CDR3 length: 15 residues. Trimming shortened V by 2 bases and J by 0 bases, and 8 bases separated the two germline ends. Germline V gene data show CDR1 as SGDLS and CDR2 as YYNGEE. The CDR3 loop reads CASSVAGSNTGELFF. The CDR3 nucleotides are TGTGCCAGCAGCGTCGCAGGGTCGAACACCGGGGAGCTGTTTTTT.

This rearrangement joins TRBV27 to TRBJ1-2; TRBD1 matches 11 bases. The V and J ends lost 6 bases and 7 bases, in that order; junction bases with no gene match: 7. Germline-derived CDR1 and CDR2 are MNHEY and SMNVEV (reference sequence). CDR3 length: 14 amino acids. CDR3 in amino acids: CASSFGQGAGGYTF. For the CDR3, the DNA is TGTGCCAGCAGCTTTGGACAGGGGGCCGGTGGCTACACCTTC.

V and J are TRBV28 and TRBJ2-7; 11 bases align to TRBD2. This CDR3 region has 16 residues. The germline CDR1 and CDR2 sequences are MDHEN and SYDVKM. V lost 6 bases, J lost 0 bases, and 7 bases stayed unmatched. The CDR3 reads CASRTASGRTSYEQYF. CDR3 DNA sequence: TGTGCCAGCAGGACAGCTAGCGGGAGGACCTCCTACGAGCAGTACTTC.

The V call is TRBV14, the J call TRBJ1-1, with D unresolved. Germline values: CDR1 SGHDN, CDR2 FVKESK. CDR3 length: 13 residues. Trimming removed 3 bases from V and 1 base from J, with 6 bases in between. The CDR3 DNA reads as TGTGCCAGCAGCCAGGGATGGAACACTGAAGCTTTCTTT. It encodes CASSQGWNTEAFF.